This T cell receptor (beta chain) came from a study of cytomegalovirus exposure and HLA in healthy donors. Study as a whole: Of the donors genotyped, several hundred in all, 65% to 90% fell in the Caucasian-associated ancestry cluster.

The count of this clone is one. Its specificity is not known. Broader study findings: The study designated some 180 TCR beta chains cytomegalovirus-associated. Among the most significant clusters, several appeared linked to common viral pathogens in a later analysis.

Donors had nominal health at sampling but likely had unrecorded immune exposures. PCR was performed using 60 Vbeta and 13 Jbeta primers. TCRdb's table, derived via immunoSEQ multiplex PCR, lists solely in-frame clones and lacks some. The table lists 180,000 or so clones, over 75% of them singletons. This CDR3 comprises 15 residues. V trimming: 7 bases; J trimming: 1 base; junction bases outside the gene matches: 7. Germline assignment: CDR1 MNHEY and CDR2 SMNVEV (reference sequence). The origin of this receptor is a man aged 50 to 60 in good health and CMV-seropositive. The sample taken for sequencing was PBMCs. The chain carries TRBV27 and TRBJ1-5, with 7 bases fitting TRBD1. The CDR3 DNA sequence: TGTGCCAGCAAACCGACAGGGCTAAGCAATCAGCCCCAGCATTTT. Translation: CASKPTGLSNQPQHF.